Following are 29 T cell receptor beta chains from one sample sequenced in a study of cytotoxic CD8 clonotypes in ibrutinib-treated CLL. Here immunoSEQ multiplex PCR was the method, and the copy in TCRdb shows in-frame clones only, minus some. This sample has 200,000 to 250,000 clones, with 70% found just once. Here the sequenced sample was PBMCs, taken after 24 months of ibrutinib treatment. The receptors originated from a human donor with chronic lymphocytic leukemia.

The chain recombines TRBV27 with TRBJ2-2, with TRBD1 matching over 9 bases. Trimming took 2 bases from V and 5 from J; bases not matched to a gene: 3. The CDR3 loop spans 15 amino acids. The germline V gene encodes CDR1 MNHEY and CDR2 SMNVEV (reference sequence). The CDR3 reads CASSLRTGVTGELFF. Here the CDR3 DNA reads TGTGCCAGCAGTTTAAGGACAGGGGTTACCGGGGAGCTGTTTTTT.

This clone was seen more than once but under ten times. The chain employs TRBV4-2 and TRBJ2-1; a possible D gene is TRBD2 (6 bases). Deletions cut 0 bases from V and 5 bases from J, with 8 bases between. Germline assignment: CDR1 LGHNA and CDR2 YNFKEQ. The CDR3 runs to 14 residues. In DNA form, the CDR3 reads TGTGCCAGCAGCCAAGAGCGGAGGGACAATGAGCAGTTCTTC. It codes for CASSQERRDNEQFF.

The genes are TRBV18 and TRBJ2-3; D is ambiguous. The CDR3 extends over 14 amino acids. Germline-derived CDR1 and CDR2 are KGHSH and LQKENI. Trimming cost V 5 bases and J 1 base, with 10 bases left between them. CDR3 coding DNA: TGTGCCAGCTCAAAGCCAACAGGCACAGATACGCAGTATTTT. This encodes CASSKPTGTDTQYF.

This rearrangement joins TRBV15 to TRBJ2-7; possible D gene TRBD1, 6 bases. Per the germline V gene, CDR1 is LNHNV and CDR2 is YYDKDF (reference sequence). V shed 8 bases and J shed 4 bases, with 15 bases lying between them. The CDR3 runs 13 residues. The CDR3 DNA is TGTGCCACCGAATCACAGGGAAATTACGAGCAGTACTTC. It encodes CATESQGNYEQYF.

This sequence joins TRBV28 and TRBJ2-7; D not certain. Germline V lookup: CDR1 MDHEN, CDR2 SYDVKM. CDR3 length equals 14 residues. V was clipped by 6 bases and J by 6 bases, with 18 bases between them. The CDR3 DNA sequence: TGTGCCAGCAGCCGCCGGGCCCTGGTGGGCGAGCAGTACTTC. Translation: CASSRRALVGEQYF.

The CDR3 sequence: CASSSPFRQATGYEQYF. Here the CDR3 DNA reads TGTGCCAGCAGCTCCCCTTTCCGGCAGGCCACGGGGTACGAGCAGTACTTC. This chain joins TRBV28 and TRBJ2-7; D possibly corresponds to TRBD2 (5 bases). V shed 6 bases and J shed 4 bases, with 25 bases lying between them. The CDR3 extends over 17 amino acids. CDR1 is MDHEN and CDR2 is SYDVKM in the germline V gene.

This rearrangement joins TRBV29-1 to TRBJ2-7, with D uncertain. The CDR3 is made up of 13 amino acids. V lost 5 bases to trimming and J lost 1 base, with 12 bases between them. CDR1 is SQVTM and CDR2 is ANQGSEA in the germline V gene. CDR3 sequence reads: CSVSRALSYEQYF. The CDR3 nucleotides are TGCAGCGTTTCCCGGGCCCTATCCTACGAGCAGTACTTC.

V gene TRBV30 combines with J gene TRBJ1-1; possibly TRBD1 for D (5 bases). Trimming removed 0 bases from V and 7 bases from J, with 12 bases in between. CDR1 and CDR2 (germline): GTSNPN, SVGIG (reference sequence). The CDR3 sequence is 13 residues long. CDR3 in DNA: TGTGCCTGGAGTGTACCAGGGTATAATGAAGCTTTCTTT. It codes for CAWSVPGYNEAFF.

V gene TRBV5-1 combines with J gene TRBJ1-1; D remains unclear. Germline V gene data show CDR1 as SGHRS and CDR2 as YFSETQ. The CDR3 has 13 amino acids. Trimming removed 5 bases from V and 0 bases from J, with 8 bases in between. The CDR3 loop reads CASSGILNTEAFF. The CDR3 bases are TGCGCCAGCAGTGGAATTCTGAACACTGAAGCTTTCTTT. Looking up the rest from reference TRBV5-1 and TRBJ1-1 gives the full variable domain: KAGVTQTPRYLIKTRGQQVTLSCSPISGHRSVSWYQQTPGQGLQFLFEYFSETQRNKGNFPGRFSGRQFSNSRSEMNVSTLELGDSALYLCASSGILNTEAFFGQGTRLTVV.

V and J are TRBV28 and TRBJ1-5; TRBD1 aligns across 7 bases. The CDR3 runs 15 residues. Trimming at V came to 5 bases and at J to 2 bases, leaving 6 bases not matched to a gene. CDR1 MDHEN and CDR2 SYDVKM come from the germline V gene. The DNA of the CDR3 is TGTGCCAGCAGTCCAGGGGGGGCCGGCAATCAGCCCCAGCATTTT. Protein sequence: CASSPGGAGNQPQHF.

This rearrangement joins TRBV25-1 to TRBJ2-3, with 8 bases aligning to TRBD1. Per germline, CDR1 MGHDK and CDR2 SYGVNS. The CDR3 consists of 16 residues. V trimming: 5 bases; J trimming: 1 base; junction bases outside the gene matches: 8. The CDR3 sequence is CASSSIPGQGTDTQYF. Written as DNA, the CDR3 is TGTGCCAGCAGTTCAATACCGGGACAGGGCACAGATACGCAGTATTTT.

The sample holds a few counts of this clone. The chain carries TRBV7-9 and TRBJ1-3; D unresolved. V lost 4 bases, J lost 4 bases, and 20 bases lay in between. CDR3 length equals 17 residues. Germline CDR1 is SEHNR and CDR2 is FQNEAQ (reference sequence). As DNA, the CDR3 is TGTGCCAGCAGCTACTACTGGGCAGGCACCCCGGGAAACACCATATATTTT. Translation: CASSYYWAGTPGNTIYF.

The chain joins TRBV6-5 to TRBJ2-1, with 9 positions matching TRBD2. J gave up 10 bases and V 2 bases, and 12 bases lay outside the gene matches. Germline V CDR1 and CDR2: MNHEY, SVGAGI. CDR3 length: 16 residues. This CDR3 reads CASSYHGTSNGGEQFF. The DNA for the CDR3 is TGTGCCAGCAGTTACCACGGGACTAGCAATGGGGGAGAGCAGTTCTTC.

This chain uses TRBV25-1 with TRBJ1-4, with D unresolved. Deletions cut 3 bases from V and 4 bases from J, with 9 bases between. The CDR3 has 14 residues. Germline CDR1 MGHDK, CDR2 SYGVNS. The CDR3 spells CASSESWDNEKLFF. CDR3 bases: TGTGCCAGCAGTGAGTCGTGGGATAATGAAAAACTGTTTTTT. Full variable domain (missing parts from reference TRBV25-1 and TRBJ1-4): EADIYQTPRYLVIGTGKKITLECSQTMGHDKMYWYQQDPGMELHLIHYSYGVNSTEKGDLSSESTVSRIRTEHFPLTLESARPSHTSQYLCASSESWDNEKLFFGSGTQLSVL.

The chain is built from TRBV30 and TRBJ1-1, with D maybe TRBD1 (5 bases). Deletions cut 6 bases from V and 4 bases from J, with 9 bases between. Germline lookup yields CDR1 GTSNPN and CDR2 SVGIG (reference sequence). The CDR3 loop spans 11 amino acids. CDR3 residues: CACRGGTEAFF. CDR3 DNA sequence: TGTGCCTGCCGGGGGGGCACTGAAGCTTTCTTT.

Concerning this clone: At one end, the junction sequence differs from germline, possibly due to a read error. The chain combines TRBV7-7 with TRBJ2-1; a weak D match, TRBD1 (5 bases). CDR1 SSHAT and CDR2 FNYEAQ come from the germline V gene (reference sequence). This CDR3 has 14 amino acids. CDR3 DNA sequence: TGTGCTAGCAGCCTCCTGGGGCAGTACAATGAGCAGTTCTTC. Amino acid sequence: CASSLLGQYNEQFF. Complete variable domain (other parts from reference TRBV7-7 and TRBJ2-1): GAGVSQSPRYKVTKRGQDVTLRCDPISSHATLYWYQQALGQGPEFLTYFNYEAQPDKSGLPSDRFSAERPEGSISTLTIQRTEQRDSAMYRCASSLLGQYNEQFFGPGTRLTVL.

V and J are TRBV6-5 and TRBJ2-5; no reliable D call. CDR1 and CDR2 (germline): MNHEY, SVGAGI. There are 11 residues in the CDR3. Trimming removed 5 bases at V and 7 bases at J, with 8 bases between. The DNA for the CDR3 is TGTGCCAGCAGTCCCTCTAGGACCCAGTACTTC. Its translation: CASSPSRTQYF.

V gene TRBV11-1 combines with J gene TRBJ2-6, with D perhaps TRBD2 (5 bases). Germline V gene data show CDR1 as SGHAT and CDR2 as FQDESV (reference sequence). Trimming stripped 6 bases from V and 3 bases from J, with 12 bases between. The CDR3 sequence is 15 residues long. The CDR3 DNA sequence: TGTGCCAGCAGTCGCGGGCGGCTTGGGGCCAACGTCCTGACTTTC. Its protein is CASSRGRLGANVLTF.

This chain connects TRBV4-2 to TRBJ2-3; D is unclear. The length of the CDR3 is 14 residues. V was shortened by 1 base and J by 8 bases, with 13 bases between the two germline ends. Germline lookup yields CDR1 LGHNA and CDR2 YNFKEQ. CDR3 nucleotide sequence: TGTGCCAGCAGCCAAGGCGTAGAGCTGCCTACGCAGTATTTT. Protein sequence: CASSQGVELPTQYF.

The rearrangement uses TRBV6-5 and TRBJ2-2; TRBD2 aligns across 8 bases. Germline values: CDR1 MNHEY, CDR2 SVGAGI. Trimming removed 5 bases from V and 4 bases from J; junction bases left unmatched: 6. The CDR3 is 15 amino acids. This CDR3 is CASSLVAGSTGELFF. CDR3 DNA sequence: TGTGCCAGCAGTCTCGTAGCGGGAAGCACCGGGGAGCTGTTTTTT.

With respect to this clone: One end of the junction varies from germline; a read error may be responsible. Written as DNA, the CDR3 is TGTGCTAGCAGCCAAAGCGGGAGGGTTGGCACAGATACGCAGTATTTT. Protein product: CASSQSGRVGTDTQYF. The rearrangement uses TRBV7-7 and TRBJ2-3; 10 bases are shared with TRBD2. The length of the CDR3 is 16 residues. Germline CDR1 and CDR2: SSHAT and FNYEAQ (reference sequence).

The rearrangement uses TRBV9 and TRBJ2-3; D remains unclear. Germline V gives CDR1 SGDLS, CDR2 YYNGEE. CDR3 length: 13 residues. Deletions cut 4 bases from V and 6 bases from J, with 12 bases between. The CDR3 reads CASSPLGSDTQYF. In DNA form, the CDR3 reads TGTGCCAGCAGCCCCCTTGGGTCCGATACGCAGTATTTT.

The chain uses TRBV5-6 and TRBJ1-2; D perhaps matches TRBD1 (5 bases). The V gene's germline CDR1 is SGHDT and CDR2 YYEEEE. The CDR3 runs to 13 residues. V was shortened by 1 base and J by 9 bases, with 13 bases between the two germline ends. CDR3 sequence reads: CASSLWDRTSYTF. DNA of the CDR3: TGTGCCAGCAGCTTGTGGGACCGCACTAGCTACACCTTC.

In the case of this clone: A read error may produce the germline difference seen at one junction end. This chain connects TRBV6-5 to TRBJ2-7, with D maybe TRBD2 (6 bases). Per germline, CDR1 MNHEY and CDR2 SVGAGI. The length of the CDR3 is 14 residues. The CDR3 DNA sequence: TGTGCCAGCAGATCTATCCGGGACTCTCTTGAGCAGCACTTC. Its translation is CASRSIRDSLEQHF.

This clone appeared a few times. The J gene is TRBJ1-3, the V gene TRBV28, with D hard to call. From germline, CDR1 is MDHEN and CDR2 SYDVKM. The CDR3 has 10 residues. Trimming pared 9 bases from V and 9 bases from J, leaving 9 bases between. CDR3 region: CASASTTIYF. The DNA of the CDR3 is TGTGCCAGTGCATCTACCACCATATATTTT.

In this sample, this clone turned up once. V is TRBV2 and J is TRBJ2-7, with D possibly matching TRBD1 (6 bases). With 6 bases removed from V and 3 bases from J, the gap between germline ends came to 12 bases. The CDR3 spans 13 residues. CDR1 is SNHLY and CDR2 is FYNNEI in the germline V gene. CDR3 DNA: TGTGCCAGCAGCCCCGGACAGAACTACGAGCAGTACTTC. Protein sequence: CASSPGQNYEQYF.

This CDR3 is CASSPLRRADTEAFF. As DNA, the CDR3 is TGTGCCAGCAGTCCCCTCCGACGGGCGGACACTGAAGCTTTCTTT. V and J are TRBV27 and TRBJ1-1; no clear D gene. This CDR3 is 15 amino acids long. Germline assignment: CDR1 MNHEY and CDR2 SMNVEV (reference sequence). V was pared by 5 bases and J by 3 bases, with 16 bases between.

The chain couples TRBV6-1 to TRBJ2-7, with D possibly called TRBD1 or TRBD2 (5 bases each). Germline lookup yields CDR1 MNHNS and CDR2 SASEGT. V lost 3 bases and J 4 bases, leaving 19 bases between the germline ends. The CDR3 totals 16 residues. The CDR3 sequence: CASSDPWRGGGYEQYF. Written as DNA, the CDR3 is TGTGCCAGCAGTGACCCTTGGCGAGGTGGGGGTTACGAGCAGTACTTC.

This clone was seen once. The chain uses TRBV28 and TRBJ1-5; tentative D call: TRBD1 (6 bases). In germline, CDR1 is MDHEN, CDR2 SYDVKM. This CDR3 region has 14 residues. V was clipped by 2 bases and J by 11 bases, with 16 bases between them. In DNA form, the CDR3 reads TGTGCCAGCAGTTTAACGGACAGCGGGTTGACCCAGCATTTT. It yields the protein CASSLTDSGLTQHF.